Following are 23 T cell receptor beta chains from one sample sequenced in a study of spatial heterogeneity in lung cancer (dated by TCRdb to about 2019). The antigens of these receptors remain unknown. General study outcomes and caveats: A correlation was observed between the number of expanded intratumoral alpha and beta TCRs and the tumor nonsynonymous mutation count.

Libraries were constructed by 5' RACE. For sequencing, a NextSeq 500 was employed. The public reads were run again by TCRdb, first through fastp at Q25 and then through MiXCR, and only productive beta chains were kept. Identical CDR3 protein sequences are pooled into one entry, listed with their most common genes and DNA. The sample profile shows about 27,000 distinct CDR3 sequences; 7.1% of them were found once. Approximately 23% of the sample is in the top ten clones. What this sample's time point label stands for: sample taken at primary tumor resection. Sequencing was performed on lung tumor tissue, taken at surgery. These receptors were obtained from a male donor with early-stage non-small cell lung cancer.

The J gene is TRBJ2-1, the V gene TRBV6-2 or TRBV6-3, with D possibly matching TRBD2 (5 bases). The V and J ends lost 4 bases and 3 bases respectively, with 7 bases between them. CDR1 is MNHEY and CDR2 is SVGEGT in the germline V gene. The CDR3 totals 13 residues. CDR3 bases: TGTGCCAGCAGTTTAGCGCGCTACAATGAGCAGTTCTTC. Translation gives CASSLARYNEQFF.

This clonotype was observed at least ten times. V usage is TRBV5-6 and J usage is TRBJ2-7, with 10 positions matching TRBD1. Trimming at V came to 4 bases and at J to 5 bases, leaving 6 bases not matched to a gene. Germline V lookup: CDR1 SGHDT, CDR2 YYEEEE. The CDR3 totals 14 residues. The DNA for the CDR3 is TGTGCCAGCAGCCCAGCCGGGACAGGGGACGAGCAGTACTTC. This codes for CASSPAGTGDEQYF.

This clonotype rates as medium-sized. This chain's CDR3 is CSLTIPGTGELFF. CDR3 in DNA: TGCAGCCTGACAATTCCTGGCACCGGGGAGCTGTTTTTT. The chain recombines TRBV20-1 with TRBJ2-2; D unresolved. From germline, CDR1 is DFQATT and CDR2 SNEGSKA (reference sequence). CDR3 length equals 13 residues.

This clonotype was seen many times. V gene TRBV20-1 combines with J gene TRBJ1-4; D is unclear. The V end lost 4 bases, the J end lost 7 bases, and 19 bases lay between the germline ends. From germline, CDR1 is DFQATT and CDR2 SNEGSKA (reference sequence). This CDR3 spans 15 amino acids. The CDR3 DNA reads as TGCAGTGCTAATTCTTTCGGGCACGGACGTGAAAAACTGTTTTTT. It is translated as CSANSFGHGREKLFF.

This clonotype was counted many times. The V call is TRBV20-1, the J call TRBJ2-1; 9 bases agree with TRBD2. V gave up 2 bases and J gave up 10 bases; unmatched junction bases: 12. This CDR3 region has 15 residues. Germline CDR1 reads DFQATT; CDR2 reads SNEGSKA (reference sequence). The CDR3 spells CSARTPLPTSGEQFF. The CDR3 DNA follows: TGCAGTGCTAGAACCCCTCTGCCGACTAGCGGCGAGCAGTTCTTC.

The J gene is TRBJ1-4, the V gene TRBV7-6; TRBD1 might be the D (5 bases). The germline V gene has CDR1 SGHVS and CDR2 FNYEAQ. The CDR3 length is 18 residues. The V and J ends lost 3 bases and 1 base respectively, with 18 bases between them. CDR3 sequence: CASSFMRAGAGTNEKLFF. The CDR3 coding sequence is TGTGCCAGCAGCTTCATGCGAGCCGGGGCAGGAACTAATGAAAAACTGTTTTTT.

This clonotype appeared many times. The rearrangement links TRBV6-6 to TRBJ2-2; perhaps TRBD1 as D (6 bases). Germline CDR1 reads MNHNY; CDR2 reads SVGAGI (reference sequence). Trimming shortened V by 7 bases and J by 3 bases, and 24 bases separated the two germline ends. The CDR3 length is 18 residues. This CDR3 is CASTPTGIMGHDTGELFF. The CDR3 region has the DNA TGTGCCAGCACCCCTACAGGGATAATGGGACATGACACCGGGGAGCTGTTTTTT.

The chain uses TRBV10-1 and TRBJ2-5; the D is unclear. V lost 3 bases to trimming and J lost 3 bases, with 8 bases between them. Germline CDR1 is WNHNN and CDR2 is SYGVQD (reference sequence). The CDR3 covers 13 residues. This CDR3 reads CASSDRGKETQYF. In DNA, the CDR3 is TGCGCCAGCAGTGACCGTGGGAAAGAGACCCAGTACTTC.

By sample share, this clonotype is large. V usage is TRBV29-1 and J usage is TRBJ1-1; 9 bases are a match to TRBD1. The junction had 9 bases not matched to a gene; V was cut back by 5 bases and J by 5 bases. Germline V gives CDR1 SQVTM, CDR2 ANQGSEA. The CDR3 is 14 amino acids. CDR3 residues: CSVTRTGDTTEAFF. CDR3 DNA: TGCAGCGTTACACGGACAGGGGACACTACTGAAGCTTTCTTT.

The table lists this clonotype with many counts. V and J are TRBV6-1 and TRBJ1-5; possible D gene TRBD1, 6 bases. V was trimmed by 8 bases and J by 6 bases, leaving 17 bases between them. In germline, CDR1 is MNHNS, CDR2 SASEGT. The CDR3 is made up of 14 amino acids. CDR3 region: CASVPRGASQPQHF. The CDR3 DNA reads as TGTGCCAGCGTACCACGGGGGGCTAGTCAGCCCCAGCATTTT.

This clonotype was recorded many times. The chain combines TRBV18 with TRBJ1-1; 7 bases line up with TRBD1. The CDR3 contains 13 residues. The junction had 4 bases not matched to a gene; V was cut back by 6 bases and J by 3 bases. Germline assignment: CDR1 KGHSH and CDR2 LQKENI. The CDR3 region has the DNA TGTGCCAGCTCGCGACAGGGTTACACTGAAGCTTTCTTT. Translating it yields CASSRQGYTEAFF. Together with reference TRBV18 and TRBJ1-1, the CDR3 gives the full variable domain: NAGVMQNPRHLVRRRGQEARLRCSPMKGHSHVYWYRQLPEEGLKFMVYLQKENIIDESGMPKERFSAEFPKEGPSILRIQQVVRGDSAAYFCASSRQGYTEAFFGQGTRLTVV.

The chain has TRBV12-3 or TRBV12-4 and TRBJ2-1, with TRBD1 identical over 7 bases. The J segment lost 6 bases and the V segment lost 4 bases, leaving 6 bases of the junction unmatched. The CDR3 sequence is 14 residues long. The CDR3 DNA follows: TGTGCCAGCAGTTCGCCTGGGACAGTCAATGAGCAGTTCTTC. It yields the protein CASSSPGTVNEQFF.

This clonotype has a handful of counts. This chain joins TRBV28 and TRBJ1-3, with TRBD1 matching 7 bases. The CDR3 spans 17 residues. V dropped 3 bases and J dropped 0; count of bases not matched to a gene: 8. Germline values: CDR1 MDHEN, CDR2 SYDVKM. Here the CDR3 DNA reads TGTGCCAGCAGTTTTGCGTTCACAGGGGTCTCTGGAAACACCATATATTTT. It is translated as CASSFAFTGVSGNTIYF.

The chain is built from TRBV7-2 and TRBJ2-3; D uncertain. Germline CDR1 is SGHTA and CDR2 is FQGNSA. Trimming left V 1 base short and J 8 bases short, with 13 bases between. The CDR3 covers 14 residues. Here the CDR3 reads CASSLGRAGGTQYF. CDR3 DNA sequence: TGTGCCAGCAGCTTAGGGCGTGCCGGTGGTACGCAGTATTTT.

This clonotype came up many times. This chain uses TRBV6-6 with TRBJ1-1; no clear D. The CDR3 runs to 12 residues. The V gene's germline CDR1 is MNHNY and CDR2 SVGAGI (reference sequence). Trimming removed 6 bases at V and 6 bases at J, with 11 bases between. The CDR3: CASSLSAPEAFF. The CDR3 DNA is TGTGCCAGCAGCCTCTCGGCACCTGAAGCTTTCTTT.

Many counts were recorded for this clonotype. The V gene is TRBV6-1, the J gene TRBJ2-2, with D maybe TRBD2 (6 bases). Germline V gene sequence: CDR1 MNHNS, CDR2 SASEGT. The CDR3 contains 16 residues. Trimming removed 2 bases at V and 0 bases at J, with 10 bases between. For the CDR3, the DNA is TGTGCCAGCAGTGAACAAGGCGGGGCGAACACCGGGGAGCTGTTTTTT. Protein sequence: CASSEQGGANTGELFF.

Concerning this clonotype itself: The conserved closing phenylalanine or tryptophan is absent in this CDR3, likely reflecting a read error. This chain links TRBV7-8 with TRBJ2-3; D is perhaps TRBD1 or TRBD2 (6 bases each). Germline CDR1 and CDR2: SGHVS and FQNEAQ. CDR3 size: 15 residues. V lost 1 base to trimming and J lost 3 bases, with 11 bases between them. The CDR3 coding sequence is TGTGCCAGCAGCTTAGGGGGGGCCAGAACAGATACGCAGTATTCT. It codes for CASSLGGARTDTQYS.

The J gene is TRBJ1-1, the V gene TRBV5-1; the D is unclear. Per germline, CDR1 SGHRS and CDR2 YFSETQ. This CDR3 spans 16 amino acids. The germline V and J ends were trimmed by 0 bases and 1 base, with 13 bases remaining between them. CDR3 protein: CASSLESRRENTEAFF. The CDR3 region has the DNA TGCGCCAGCAGCTTGGAATCCCGCCGGGAGAACACTGAAGCTTTCTTT.

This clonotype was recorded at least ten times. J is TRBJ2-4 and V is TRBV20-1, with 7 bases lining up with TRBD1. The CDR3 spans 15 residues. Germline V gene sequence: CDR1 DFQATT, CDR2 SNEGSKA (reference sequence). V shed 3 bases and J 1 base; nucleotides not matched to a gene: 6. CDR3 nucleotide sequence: TGCAGTGCTAGTTTGACAGGGTGGGCCAAAAACATTCAGTACTTC. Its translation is CSASLTGWAKNIQYF.

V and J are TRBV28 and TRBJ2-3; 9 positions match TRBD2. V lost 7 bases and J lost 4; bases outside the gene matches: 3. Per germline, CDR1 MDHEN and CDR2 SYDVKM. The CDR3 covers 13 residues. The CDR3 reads CASIAGGPDTQYF. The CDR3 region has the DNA TGTGCCAGCATCGCGGGGGGGCCAGATACGCAGTATTTT.

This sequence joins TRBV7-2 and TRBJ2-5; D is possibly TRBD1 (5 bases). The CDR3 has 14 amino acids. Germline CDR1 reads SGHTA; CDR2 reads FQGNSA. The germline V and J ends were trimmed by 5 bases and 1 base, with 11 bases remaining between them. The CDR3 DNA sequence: TGTGCCAGCAGCAACTTTAGGGGCCAAGAGACCCAGTACTTC. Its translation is CASSNFRGQETQYF. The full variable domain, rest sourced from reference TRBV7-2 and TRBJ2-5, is GAGVSQSPSNKVTEKGKDVELRCDPISGHTALYWYRQSLGQGLEFLIYFQGNSAPDKSGLPSDRFSAERTGGSVSTLTIQRTQQEDSAVYLCASSNFRGQETQYFGPGTRLLVL.

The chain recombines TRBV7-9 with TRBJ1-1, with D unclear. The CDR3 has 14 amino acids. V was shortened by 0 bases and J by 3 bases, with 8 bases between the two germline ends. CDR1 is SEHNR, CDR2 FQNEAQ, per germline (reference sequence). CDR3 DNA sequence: TGTGCCAGCAGCTTAGCTGGGGTAGACACTGAAGCTTTCTTT. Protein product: CASSLAGVDTEAFF.

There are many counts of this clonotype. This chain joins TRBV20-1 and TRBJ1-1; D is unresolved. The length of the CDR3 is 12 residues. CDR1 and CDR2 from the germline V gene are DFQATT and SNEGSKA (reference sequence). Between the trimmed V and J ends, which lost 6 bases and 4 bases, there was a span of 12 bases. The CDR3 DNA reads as TGCAGTGCCGCAGACGGACCCACTGAAGCTTTCTTT. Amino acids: CSAADGPTEAFF.